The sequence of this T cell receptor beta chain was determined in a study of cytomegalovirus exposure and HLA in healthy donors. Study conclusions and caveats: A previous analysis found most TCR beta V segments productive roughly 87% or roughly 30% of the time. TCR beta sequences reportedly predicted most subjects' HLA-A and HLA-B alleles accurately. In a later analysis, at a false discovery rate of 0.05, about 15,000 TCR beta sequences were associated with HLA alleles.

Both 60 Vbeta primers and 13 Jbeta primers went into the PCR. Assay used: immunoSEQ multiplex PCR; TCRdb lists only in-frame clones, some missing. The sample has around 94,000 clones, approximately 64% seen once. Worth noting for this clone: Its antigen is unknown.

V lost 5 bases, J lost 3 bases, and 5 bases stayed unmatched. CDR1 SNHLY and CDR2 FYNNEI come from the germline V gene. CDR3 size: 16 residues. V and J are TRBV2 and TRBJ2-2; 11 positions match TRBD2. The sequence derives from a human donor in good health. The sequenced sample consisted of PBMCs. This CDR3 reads CASSSRLAGYTGELFF. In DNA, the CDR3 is TGTGCCAGCAGTTCCCGACTAGCGGGGTACACCGGGGAGCTGTTTTTT. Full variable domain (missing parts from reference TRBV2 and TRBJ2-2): EPEVTQTPSHQVTQMGQEVILRCVPISNHLYFYWYRQILGQKVEFLVSFYNNEISEKSEIFDDQFSVERPDGSNFTLKIRSTKLEDSAMYFCASSSRLAGYTGELFFGEGSRLTVL.